The 28 T cell receptor beta chains presented below share a single source sample, sequenced in a study of OX40 agonist ivuxolimab in advanced cancers. Profiled with immunoSEQ multiplex PCR; TCRdb holds only in-frame clones, not every one. The sample lists 50,000 or so clones; 75% to 85% were seen once. Sequences were derived from CD4+ or CD8+ T cells sorted from blood, sampled in a trial of the OX40 agonist ivuxolimab. The receptor source for this set is an adult with an advanced solid tumor such as melanoma, head and neck, liver or kidney cancer.

The genes are TRBV10-3 and TRBJ2-5; maybe TRBD2 (5 bases). Per the germline V gene, CDR1 is ENHRY and CDR2 is SYGVKD. V shed 8 bases and J shed 3 bases, with 13 bases lying between them. This CDR3 is 13 amino acids long. For the CDR3, the DNA is TGTGCCATCGCGAAAGCGGCAAAAGAGACCCAGTACTTC. Protein sequence: CAIAKAAKETQYF.

The chain links TRBV6-5 to TRBJ1-2; D is unclear. The V gene's germline CDR1 is MNHEY and CDR2 SVGAGI. This CDR3 region has 14 residues. V lost 2 bases and J lost 3, with 10 bases in between. The CDR3 protein is CASSYPERDYGYTF. Here the CDR3 DNA reads TGTGCCAGCAGTTACCCGGAAAGGGACTATGGCTACACCTTC.

The genes are TRBV5-1 and TRBJ2-2; 8 bases map to TRBD2. This CDR3 region has 17 residues. The germline CDR1 and CDR2 sequences are SGHRS and YFSETQ. V shed 4 bases and J 1 base; nucleotides not matched to a gene: 9. The CDR3 region is CASSPRNSGGNTGELFF. CDR3 nucleotides: TGCGCCAGCAGCCCCCGTAACAGCGGGGGGAACACCGGGGAGCTGTTTTTT.

The genes are TRBV5-1 and TRBJ2-1, with 11 bases matching TRBD2. CDR1 is SGHRS, CDR2 YFSETQ, per germline. V shed 3 bases, J shed 2 bases, and the junction held 10 bases outside the gene matches. The CDR3 is 18 residues long. In nucleotides, the CDR3 is TGCGCCAGCAGCTGGTCCCCTAGCGGGGGGCCCACCTACAATGAGCAGTTCTTC. The encoded protein is CASSWSPSGGPTYNEQFF.

The CDR3 DNA follows: TGTGCCAGTCAAAGCACAGGGGGAGTCACTGAAGCTTTCTTT. Translating gives CASQSTGGVTEAFF. The chain has TRBV19 and TRBJ1-1; 8 bases fit TRBD1. The CDR3 runs 14 residues. Germline lookup yields CDR1 LNHDA and CDR2 SQIVND (reference sequence). V lost 8 bases to trimming and J lost 4 bases; unmatched junction nucleotides: 9.

The chain links TRBV5-1 to TRBJ2-3; D is unclear. V dropped 5 bases and J dropped 0 bases, with 10 bases sitting between them. The CDR3 loop spans 14 amino acids. Germline CDR1 reads SGHRS; CDR2 reads YFSETQ. The CDR3 loop is CASRPTTSTDTQYF. Written as DNA, the CDR3 is TGCGCCAGCAGACCTACGACTAGCACAGATACGCAGTATTTT.

This rearrangement joins TRBV7-2 to TRBJ2-5; the D call may be TRBD1 or TRBD2 (5 bases each). In germline, CDR1 is SGHTA, CDR2 FQGNSA. The CDR3 sequence is 14 residues long. The V end was cut by 7 bases, the J end by 2 bases, with 14 bases between. CDR3: CASILQGEQETQYF. Written as DNA, the CDR3 is TGTGCCAGCATCCTCCAGGGAGAACAAGAGACCCAGTACTTC.

The J gene is TRBJ2-2, the V gene TRBV6-5; 9 bases are a match to TRBD1. Germline lookup yields CDR1 MNHEY and CDR2 SVGAGI. Trimming at V came to 6 bases and at J to 3 bases, leaving 5 bases not matched to a gene. This CDR3 spans 15 amino acids. As DNA, the CDR3 is TGTGCCAGCAGGGTCGGACAGGGGTACACCGGGGAGCTGTTTTTT. Protein sequence: CASRVGQGYTGELFF.

This chain connects TRBV7-8 to TRBJ2-7; D perhaps matches TRBD2 (5 bases). V lost 2 bases to trimming and J lost 0 bases, with 8 bases between them. Germline CDR1 is SGHVS and CDR2 is FQNEAQ. The CDR3 runs to 14 residues. CDR3 sequence: CASSLRRISYEQYF. CDR3 nucleotide sequence: TGTGCCAGCAGCTTAAGGAGGATCTCCTACGAGCAGTACTTC.

The genes are TRBV19 and TRBJ2-3; 12 nucleotides match TRBD2. Germline lookup yields CDR1 LNHDA and CDR2 SQIVND (reference sequence). After removal of 9 bases from V and 3 bases from J, the junction contained 16 bases not matched to a gene. CDR3 length: 18 amino acids. The CDR3 DNA sequence: TGTGCCAGAGACCTAGCGGGGGGGTTATTATACCGGACAGATACGCAGTATTTT. It codes for CARDLAGGLLYRTDTQYF. Using reference TRBV19 and TRBJ2-3 for the parts outside the CDR3, the full variable domain is DGGITQSPKYLFRKEGQNVTLSCEQNLNHDAMYWYRQDPGQGLRLIYYSQIVNDFQKGDIAEGYSVSREKKESFPLTVTSAQKNPTAFYLCARDLAGGLLYRTDTQYFGPGTRLTVL.

This clone was seen just once. This chain joins TRBV19 and TRBJ1-6; 10 bases agree with TRBD1. Germline values: CDR1 LNHDA, CDR2 SQIVND (reference sequence). Trimming took 0 bases from V and 8 from J; bases not matched to a gene: 4. The CDR3 has 16 amino acids. The DNA of the CDR3 is TGTGCCAGTAGTATAGAGGCGGGACAGGGGTATTCACCCCTCCACTTT. It specifies CASSIEAGQGYSPLHF.

Comments on this clone: Within the sample, other DNA sequences also encode this same CDR3. The V and J genes are TRBV19 and TRBJ1-2; unclear D gene. The CDR3 loop spans 13 amino acids. With 1 base removed from V and 4 bases from J, the gap between germline ends came to 7 bases. Germline CDR1 and CDR2: LNHDA and SQIVND (reference sequence). This CDR3 is CASSIGASYGYTF. Here the CDR3 DNA reads TGTGCCAGTAGTATAGGGGCGAGCTATGGCTACACCTTC.

The chain links TRBV19 to TRBJ1-2, with a possible D match to TRBD1 (6 bases). The length of the CDR3 is 15 residues. CDR1 LNHDA and CDR2 SQIVND come from the germline V gene (reference sequence). Trimming left V 7 bases short and J 6 bases short, with 21 bases between. CDR3 coding DNA: TGTGCCAGTAACCAATGGACAGCTTCTTTAGATGGCTACACCTTC. Translation: CASNQWTASLDGYTF.

V gene TRBV7-3 combines with J gene TRBJ1-3; a possible D gene is TRBD1 (5 bases). Germline V gene data show CDR1 as SGHTA and CDR2 as FQGTGA. The germline V and J ends were trimmed by 3 bases and 0 bases, with 6 bases remaining between them. The CDR3 runs to 14 residues. CDR3 residues: CASSLGVSGNTIYF. The CDR3 DNA follows: TGTGCCAGCAGCTTGGGGGTCTCTGGAAACACCATATATTTT.

The chain joins TRBV5-1 to TRBJ2-3; D is unclear. Trimming took 1 base from V and 2 from J, leaving 8 bases between them. Per germline, CDR1 SGHRS and CDR2 YFSETQ. The CDR3 is 14 residues long. The CDR3 region is CASSLSDLTDTQYF. The CDR3 nucleotides are TGCGCCAGCAGCTTGTCAGACCTCACAGATACGCAGTATTTT.

As regards this clone: The same CDR3 arises from other DNA sequences in this sample as well. This chain links TRBV18 with TRBJ2-7; D unresolved. Trimming removed 6 bases from V and 0 bases from J, with 9 bases in between. CDR3 length: 13 amino acids. Germline V CDR1 and CDR2: KGHSH, LQKENI. The CDR3 nucleotides read TGTGCCAGCTCCCCCGATAGCTCCTACGAGCAGTACTTC. Its protein product is CASSPDSSYEQYF. The whole variable domain, filled in from reference TRBV18 and TRBJ2-7, reads NAGVMQNPRHLVRRRGQEARLRCSPMKGHSHVYWYRQLPEEGLKFMVYLQKENIIDESGMPKERFSAEFPKEGPSILRIQQVVRGDSAAYFCASSPDSSYEQYFGPGTRLTVT.

This clone was observed at least ten times. J is TRBJ1-2 and V is TRBV7-9; 9 bases are shared with TRBD1. Germline loops: CDR1 SEHNR, CDR2 FQNEAQ (reference sequence). V shed 7 bases, J shed 6 bases, and the junction held 9 bases outside the gene matches. The CDR3 runs to 14 residues. Here the CDR3 DNA reads TGTGCCAGCACCCAACAACGGACAGGGGATGGCTACACCTTC. It yields the protein CASTQQRTGDGYTF.

The V call is TRBV28, the J call TRBJ1-5; 7 bases are a match to TRBD1. The CDR3 length is 15 residues. After removal of 1 base from V and 8 bases from J, the junction contained 8 bases not matched to a gene. Germline CDR1 MDHEN, CDR2 SYDVKM. CDR3 nucleotides: TGTGCCAGCAGTTTATTGAGGACAGGCTTTAAGCCCCAGCATTTT. The encoded protein is CASSLLRTGFKPQHF.

The rearrangement links TRBV7-9 to TRBJ2-3; D gene uncertain. The V end was cut by 5 bases, the J end by 2 bases, with 20 bases between. The CDR3 extends over 17 amino acids. Germline CDR1 reads SEHNR; CDR2 reads FQNEAQ (reference sequence). The CDR3 is CASSPHPHGRATDTQYF. CDR3 nucleotides: TGTGCCAGCAGCCCACACCCCCACGGACGGGCCACAGATACGCAGTATTTT.

V and J are TRBV7-6 and TRBJ2-2; possible D gene TRBD2, 6 bases. Germline CDR1 SGHVS, CDR2 FNYEAQ. With 4 bases removed from V and 4 bases from J, the gap between germline ends came to 13 bases. The CDR3 extends over 15 amino acids. CDR3 coding DNA: TGTGCCAGCAGCTCCCTGGAGGGGCCCACCGGGGAGCTGTTTTTT. It translates to CASSSLEGPTGELFF.

CDR3 region: CASSQPGVTIRNEQFF. In DNA, the CDR3 is TGTGCCAGCAGTCAACCGGGGGTTACTATACGGAATGAGCAGTTCTTC. The chain uses TRBV2 and TRBJ2-1; maybe TRBD2 (6 bases). The CDR3 has 16 amino acids. V dropped 5 bases and J dropped 7 bases, with 21 bases sitting between them. CDR1 and CDR2 from the germline V gene are SNHLY and FYNNEI. Together with reference TRBV2 and TRBJ2-1, the CDR3 gives the full variable domain: EPEVTQTPSHQVTQMGQEVILRCVPISNHLYFYWYRQILGQKVEFLVSFYNNEISEKSEIFDDQFSVERPDGSNFTLKIRSTKLEDSAMYFCASSQPGVTIRNEQFFGPGTRLTVL.

This CDR3 is CSVEDRGRWETQYF. The CDR3 nucleotides are TGCAGCGTTGAAGACAGGGGAAGGTGGGAGACCCAGTACTTC. The chain uses TRBV29-1 and TRBJ2-5; D might be TRBD1 (6 bases). Trimming cost V 0 bases and J 5 bases, with 13 bases left between them. This CDR3 spans 14 amino acids. The germline V gene encodes CDR1 SQVTM and CDR2 ANQGSEA.

The CDR3 sequence: CASSYKGYGYTF. Written as DNA, the CDR3 is TGTGCCAGCAGTTACAAAGGCTATGGCTACACCTTC. The chain couples TRBV6-5 to TRBJ1-2, with D unclear. The V gene's germline CDR1 is MNHEY and CDR2 SVGAGI. The V end lost 2 bases, the J end lost 4 bases, and 5 bases lay between the germline ends. This CDR3 is 12 amino acids long.

The DNA of the CDR3 is TGTGCCAGCAGTGACGACAGGGACGAGCAGTACTTC. It codes for CASSDDRDEQYF. The chain links TRBV2 to TRBJ2-7, with 7 nucleotides matching TRBD1. Germline-derived CDR1 and CDR2 are SNHLY and FYNNEI. This CDR3 spans 12 amino acids. The J segment lost 5 bases and the V segment lost 3 bases, leaving 1 base of the junction unmatched.

This chain links TRBV19 with TRBJ2-5; possibly TRBD2 for D (6 bases). Germline-derived CDR1 and CDR2 are LNHDA and SQIVND (reference sequence). Trimming stripped 4 bases from V and 5 bases from J, with 14 bases between. CDR3 length: 14 residues. CDR3 loop: CASSTGLHRETQYF. As DNA, the CDR3 is TGTGCCAGTAGTACCGGACTACACAGGGAGACCCAGTACTTC.

J is TRBJ2-7 and V is TRBV27, with 7 bases matching TRBD2. From germline, CDR1 is MNHEY and CDR2 SMNVEV (reference sequence). The CDR3 contains 13 residues. After removal of 6 bases from V and 4 bases from J, the junction contained 6 bases not matched to a gene. For the CDR3, the DNA is TGTGCCAGCAGGTCGGGAGGCCAATACGAGCAGTACTTC. The encoded protein is CASRSGGQYEQYF.

Comment on this clone: The junction departs from the called germline gene at one end, perhaps through a read error. The chain recombines TRBV5-5 with TRBJ2-1, with unresolved D. The CDR3 is made up of 15 amino acids. Germline V CDR1 and CDR2: SGHKS, YYEKEE (reference sequence). The CDR3 loop is CVSSQDGSSYNEQFF. CDR3 in DNA: TGTGTCAGCAGCCAAGACGGTAGCTCCTACAATGAGCAGTTCTTC.

This chain uses TRBV14 with TRBJ1-2, with 7 bases identical to TRBD1. The CDR3 covers 14 residues. Unmatched junction bases numbered 2, after V lost 0 bases and J lost 4 bases. From germline, CDR1 is SGHDN and CDR2 FVKESK. CDR3 nucleotides: TGTGCCAGCAGCCAAGACAGGGGGGGCTATGGCTACACCTTC. Protein: CASSQDRGGYGYTF. The variable domain in full, completed from reference TRBV14 and TRBJ1-2, reads EAGVTQFPSHSVIEKGQTVTLRCDPISGHDNLYWYRRVMGKEIKFLLHFVKESKQDESGMPNNRFLAERTGGTYSTLKVQPAELEDSGVYFCASSQDRGGYGYTFGSGTRLTVV.